The T cell receptor (beta chain) described here comes from a study of CD8+ T cells in alopecia areata. Study findings and constraints: Many expanded lesional clones stayed in scalp and blood while on tofacitinib. Tofacitinib significantly brought down scalp clonality and expanded CD8+ clones among top 100.

Treatment reported: oral pan-JAK inhibitor, 5-10 mg twice daily. The germline V gene has CDR1 LNHDA and CDR2 SQIVND (reference sequence). With 6 bases removed from V and 1 base from J, the gap between germline ends came to 13 bases. This CDR3 has 15 residues. Investigators isolated RNA and reverse transcribed it into cDNA to act as the sequencing template. Assay used: immunoSEQ multiplex PCR; TCRdb lists only in-frame clones, some missing. This sample carries 140,000 to 150,000 clones, 45% to 65% of them seen once, and the ten largest clones take 15% to 20%. This clone occurred a few times. The antigen remains undetermined.

The clonotype originates from a human donor with alopecia areata. The chain has TRBV19 and TRBJ2-4; D may be TRBD1 (5 bases). The sample consisted of CD8+ T cells sorted from blood, taken at week 4, from a patient treated with tofacitinib. CDR3 sequence reads: CASRRQSWAKNIQYF. CDR3 coding DNA: TGTGCCAGTAGAAGACAGAGCTGGGCCAAAAACATTCAGTACTTC.